Presented here are 24 T cell receptor beta chains from one specimen sequenced in a study of OX40 agonist ivuxolimab in advanced cancers. TCRdb's copy holds only in-frame clones and misses some; the assay was immunoSEQ multiplex PCR. The table shows under 15,000 clones, with less than 90% occurring only once. The sequences come from CD4+ or CD8+ T cells sorted from blood, collected in a trial of the OX40 agonist ivuxolimab. All receptors derive from an adult with an advanced solid tumor such as melanoma, head and neck, liver or kidney cancer.

This sequence joins TRBV6-4 and TRBJ2-6; possibly TRBD2 for D (5 bases). The V and J ends lost 4 bases and 0 bases respectively, with 7 bases between them. The CDR3 is 15 residues long. The germline V gene has CDR1 MRHNA and CDR2 SNTAGT. CDR3 DNA sequence: TGTGCCAGCAGTGGACGGGACTCTGGGGCCAACGTCCTGACTTTC. The encoded protein is CASSGRDSGANVLTF.

V gene TRBV6-5 combines with J gene TRBJ1-2; D is undetermined. V lost 0 bases, J lost 4 bases, and 9 bases lay in between. CDR3 length: 14 amino acids. Germline assignment: CDR1 MNHEY and CDR2 SVGAGI. The CDR3 loop reads CASSYSSGPYGYTF. In nucleotides, the CDR3 is TGTGCCAGCAGTTACTCGAGTGGGCCCTATGGCTACACCTTC.

The J gene is TRBJ2-7, the V gene TRBV7-5; the table calls TRBD1, which could not be checked here. TRBV7-5 is classified as a pseudogene. There are 13 residues in the CDR3. The CDR3 reads CASSGTGTYEQYF. The CDR3 region has the DNA TGTGCCAGCAGCGGGACAGGGACCTACGAGCAGTACTTC.

The chain is built from TRBV7-3 and TRBJ1-2; 8 positions agree with TRBD1. This CDR3 is built from 17 residues. V shed 0 bases, J shed 2 bases, and the junction held 8 bases outside the gene matches. CDR1 and CDR2 (germline): SGHTA, FQGTGA. CDR3 loop: CASSLTGGQAMNYGYTF. In DNA form, the CDR3 reads TGTGCCAGCAGCTTAACGGGGGGACAGGCGATGAACTATGGCTACACCTTC.

The chain combines TRBV12-5 with TRBJ1-1; D is unclear. The germline gives CDR1 LGHNT, CDR2 FRNRAP. The length of the CDR3 is 12 residues. V was shortened by 5 bases and J by 3 bases, with 7 bases between the two germline ends. CDR3 nucleotides: TGTGCTAGTGGTATCATGGACACTGAAGCTTTCTTT. This sequence encodes CASGIMDTEAFF.

The chain couples TRBV6-4 to TRBJ2-1; tentatively, D is TRBD1 (5 bases). The germline gives CDR1 MRHNA, CDR2 SNTAGT. The ends were cut back, 5 bases at V and 7 bases at J, with 12 bases in the middle. The CDR3 runs 13 residues. This CDR3 reads CASSQGDRNEQFF. The CDR3 DNA is TGTGCCAGCAGTCAAGGGGATCGGAATGAGCAGTTCTTC.

The chain carries TRBV11-3 and TRBJ1-3; D gene uncertain. The germline V gene has CDR1 SGHNT and CDR2 YENEEA. CDR3 length: 15 amino acids. Deletions cut 1 base from V and 4 bases from J, with 11 bases between. CDR3 region: CASSLGGGIGNTIYF. CDR3 coding DNA: TGTGCCAGCAGCTTAGGCGGCGGGATCGGAAACACCATATATTTT.

The chain couples TRBV7-2 to TRBJ2-7; D could derive from TRBD1 or TRBD2 (5 bases each). Trimming left V 1 base short and J 0 bases short, with 10 bases between. Germline CDR1 and CDR2: SGHTA and FQGNSA. The CDR3 covers 15 residues. In DNA form, the CDR3 reads TGTGCCAGCAGCTTAGTGGGGGTTGCCTCCTACGAGCAGTACTTC. It specifies CASSLVGVASYEQYF.

This chain links TRBV27 with TRBJ2-7; TRBD1 aligns across 8 bases. Germline values: CDR1 MNHEY, CDR2 SMNVEV (reference sequence). The CDR3 is made up of 15 amino acids. V shed 2 bases and J 5 bases; nucleotides not matched to a gene: 8. The CDR3 sequence is CASSLLRQGNDEQYF. CDR3 DNA: TGTGCCAGCAGTTTACTCAGACAGGGGAACGACGAGCAGTACTTC.

This rearrangement joins TRBV5-5 to TRBJ2-7; 9 bases agree with TRBD1. Germline assignment: CDR1 SGHKS and CDR2 YYEKEE (reference sequence). The CDR3 is 14 residues long. V lost 6 bases and J lost 4; bases outside the gene matches: 8. CDR3 residues: CASTRRDRVYEQYF. DNA for the CDR3: TGTGCCAGCACCCGCCGGGACAGGGTTTACGAGCAGTACTTC.

The chain links TRBV29-1 to TRBJ1-4, with D unclear. Trimming cost V 6 bases and J 7 bases, with 15 bases left between them. CDR1 is SQVTM, CDR2 ANQGSEA, per germline. This CDR3 comprises 13 residues. This CDR3 is CSVQVVSSEKLFF. DNA for the CDR3: TGCAGCGTCCAGGTGGTTAGCAGTGAAAAACTGTTTTTT.

This rearrangement joins TRBV19 to TRBJ2-7; 10 nucleotides line up with TRBD2. Trimming took 1 base from V and 0 from J; bases not matched to a gene: 3. The CDR3 contains 16 residues. The germline V gene has CDR1 LNHDA and CDR2 SQIVND (reference sequence). The CDR3 nucleotides read TGTGCCAGTAGTATAGGTCTAGCGGGGGCCTCCTACGAGCAGTACTTC. This gives the protein CASSIGLAGASYEQYF.

This clone was detected only once. This chain connects TRBV6-5 to TRBJ2-7, with a tentative D call TRBD1 (6 bases). The CDR3 covers 15 residues. V lost 6 bases and J lost 3, with 18 bases in between. The germline CDR1 and CDR2 sequences are MNHEY and SVGAGI. The CDR3, as DNA: TGTGCCAGCAGCTATAAACCGGGACACGTCTACGAGCAGTACTTC. Residues: CASSYKPGHVYEQYF.

V and J are TRBV13 and TRBJ2-5; TRBD2 matches 8 bases. This CDR3 is built from 17 residues. The V gene end was trimmed by 1 base and the J gene end by 3 bases; junction bases not matched to a gene: 10. Germline CDR1 and CDR2: PRHDT and FYEKMQ (reference sequence). The CDR3 sequence is CASSLAGGEWAEETQYF. The CDR3 bases are TGTGCCAGCAGCTTAGCGGGGGGGGAATGGGCTGAAGAGACCCAGTACTTC. The full variable domain, in which reference TRBV13 and TRBJ2-5 provide the parts outside the CDR3, is AAGVIQSPRHLIKEKRETATLKCYPIPRHDTVYWYQQGPGQDPQFLISFYEKMQSDKGSIPDRFSAQQFSDYHSELNMSSLELGDSALYFCASSLAGGEWAEETQYFGPGTRLLVL.

The chain uses TRBV9 and TRBJ2-5, with 7 bases aligning to TRBD2. This CDR3 spans 19 amino acids. V lost 3 bases and J lost 4; bases outside the gene matches: 21. Germline V gene sequence: CDR1 SGDLS, CDR2 YYNGEE. The CDR3 is CASSDSSVGPSGVIETQYF. CDR3 sequence (DNA): TGTGCCAGCAGCGACAGCAGCGTAGGGCCTAGCGGTGTGATAGAGACCCAGTACTTC.

The V gene is TRBV9, the J gene TRBJ2-3; no clear D. There are 15 residues in the CDR3. V was pared by 0 bases and J by 4 bases, with 12 bases between. Germline CDR1 reads SGDLS; CDR2 reads YYNGEE. The CDR3 DNA follows: TGTGCCAGCAGCGTAGTCCCCTCCAGTGCAGATACGCAGTATTTT. It codes for CASSVVPSSADTQYF.

The chain couples TRBV19 to TRBJ1-6, with D uncertain. Looked up from germline, CDR1 is LNHDA and CDR2 is SQIVND (reference sequence). The V gene lost 1 base and the J gene lost 2 bases, with 12 bases spanning the gap. The length of the CDR3 is 17 residues. CDR3 DNA sequence: TGTGCCAGTAGTATAGGTGGGGTCGTGACCTATAATTCACCCCTCCACTTT. This translates into CASSIGGVVTYNSPLHF.

This chain joins TRBV9 and TRBJ2-1; a weak D match, TRBD1 (6 bases). V was pared by 4 bases and J by 13 bases, with 18 bases between. The CDR3 has 13 residues. Germline assignment: CDR1 SGDLS and CDR2 YYNGEE. The chain's CDR3 is CASSPESGQLQFF. CDR3 nucleotides: TGTGCCAGCAGCCCCGAAAGCGGACAGCTTCAGTTCTTC.

The gene calls are TRBV5-6 and TRBJ1-5; no clear D. V was cut by 5 bases and J by 6 bases, with 12 bases left in between. CDR3 length: 13 residues. The V gene's germline CDR1 is SGHDT and CDR2 YYEEEE. The DNA for the CDR3 is TGTGCCAGCAGTCTTGACCGAAGTCAGCCCCAGCATTTT. It encodes CASSLDRSQPQHF.

The chain uses TRBV4-3 and TRBJ1-2; tentatively, D is TRBD1 (5 bases). Germline V gene lookup returns CDR1 LGHNA and CDR2 YSLEER. The V and J ends lost 0 bases and 0 bases respectively, with 8 bases between them. This CDR3 spans 15 amino acids. CDR3 nucleotide sequence: TGCGCCAGCAGCCAAGATGGGGGAACTAACTATGGCTACACCTTC. Residues: CASSQDGGTNYGYTF.

This clone showed up just once. The V call is TRBV27, the J call TRBJ2-1; TRBD2 is a possible D gene (5 bases). The CDR3 runs 15 residues. The V end was cut by 6 bases, the J end by 5 bases, with 17 bases between. CDR1 MNHEY and CDR2 SMNVEV come from the germline V gene (reference sequence). CDR3 sequence: CASSLGPSSNNEQFF. The CDR3 nucleotides are TGTGCCAGCAGCTTAGGACCCTCTAGCAACAATGAGCAGTTCTTC.

The chain links TRBV4-1 to TRBJ2-1; possibly TRBD1 or TRBD2 for D (5 bases each). The CDR3 totals 13 residues. Germline loops: CDR1 MGHRA, CDR2 YSYEKL. V lost 0 bases and J 10 bases, leaving 10 bases between the germline ends. The CDR3 is CASSQDWGWEQFF. Here the CDR3 DNA reads TGCGCCAGCAGCCAAGATTGGGGGTGGGAGCAGTTCTTC.

The rearrangement joins TRBV11-2 to TRBJ1-3; maybe TRBD1 (5 bases). This CDR3 spans 14 amino acids. Trimming cost V 5 bases and J 8 bases, with 16 bases left between them. Germline V gene data show CDR1 as SGHAT and CDR2 as FQNNGV. The CDR3 loop reads CASSVWDFRYTIYF. CDR3 bases: TGTGCCAGCAGCGTGTGGGACTTCCGATACACCATATATTTT.

The chain links TRBV10-2 to TRBJ2-5, with D perhaps TRBD1 (5 bases). The CDR3 is 12 residues long. The germline V gene encodes CDR1 WSHSY and CDR2 SAAADI. V lost 6 bases and J 5 bases, leaving 10 bases between the germline ends. CDR3 nucleotide sequence: TGCGCCAGCAGGCAGGGATTCGAGACCCAGTACTTC. Translated, it gives CASRQGFETQYF.